This T cell receptor beta chain was captured by sequencing in a study of blood T cell repertoires in COVID-19 (dated by TCRdb to the early 2020s). Notes on the research overall: Samples from collaborators originated in the United States, Italy and Spain and spanned both the acute and convalescent phases of COVID-19. The material from the prospective study consisted of cDNA or gDNA derived from T cells, B-cell-depleted T cells, or PBMCs. Subjects who had been exposed to COVID-19, were actively infected with it, or had recovered from it provided the deeply sampled blood TCRbeta repertoires that made up the dataset. The repertoires were released in a freely available public database meant as a resource for research on the immune response to SARS-CoV-2. The samples were drawn from two sources: the first 160 participants of the ongoing ImmuneRACE study, and over 1,000 subjects contributed by 6 global collaborators. Nearly every sample came with metadata listing a de-identified subject ID, COVID-19 status, age in years and sex. Where available, HLA class I and class II types were taken from metadata supplied by the sample provider and were not determined by assay-based typing.

Each collaborating institution followed its own protocols to collect whole blood in K2EDTA tubes. For TCRbeta analysis, collaborator samples were shipped as frozen whole blood, as isolated PBMCs, or as DNA extracted from either sample type. The germline V gene (reference sequence) provides CDR1 LNHDA and CDR2 SQIVND. From cysteine to phenylalanine, the CDR3 is 13 amino acids long. The DNA shown is the 39-base CDR3, in frame from base 1. Trimming removed 5 bases from V and 2 bases from J, leaving 9 bases between the germline ends. Beyond this particular receptor, the publication reports: The amount of clinical and demographic metadata varied by source and participant and was provided uncurated.

To note about this clone: This clone's antigen is unknown. Per-base quality was not reported, and no clone a single base away is much larger than it.

TCRbeta CDR3 regions were amplified from genomic DNA by means of the immunoSEQ Assay, a bias-controlled multiplex PCR. As for the authors' bioinformatics: Within the assay, amplification of reference gene primers was used to estimate how many nucleated cells each sample contained. To quantify the absolute abundance of each unique TCRbeta CDR3 rearrangement, sequence reads were collapsed and filtered. For each sample, productive Simpson clonality was calculated as the square root of Simpson's diversity index across productive rearrangements. TCRdb's version of the immuneACCESS table is confined to in-frame rearrangements and falls short of the full clone set. An unresolved V gene accounts for under half of the shortfall where checked; the remainder is of unknown origin. V, J and clone size derive from that table, while D and trimming were established from the DNA sequence. The sample yields over 100,000 clones; approximately 84% were counted once. The biggest ten clones account for roughly 1.4% of the sample.

The specimen was peripheral blood. The rearranged segments are TRBV19 and TRBJ1-2; there is no confident call for the D gene. The TCR originated in a man aged 40-50 years with acute or convalescent COVID-19. The DNA is as follows: TGTGCCAGTAGTGTCGACTCGAACTATGGCTACACCTTC. The encoded protein is CASSVDSNYGYTF. This CDR3, with the reference TRBV19 and TRBJ1-2 proteins standing in past its ends, gives the full variable domain DGGITQSPKYLFRKEGQNVTLSCEQNLNHDAMYWYRQDPGQGLRLIYYSQIVNDFQKGDIAEGYSVSREKKESFPLTVTSAQKNPTAFYLCASSVDSNYGYTFGSGTRLTVV.